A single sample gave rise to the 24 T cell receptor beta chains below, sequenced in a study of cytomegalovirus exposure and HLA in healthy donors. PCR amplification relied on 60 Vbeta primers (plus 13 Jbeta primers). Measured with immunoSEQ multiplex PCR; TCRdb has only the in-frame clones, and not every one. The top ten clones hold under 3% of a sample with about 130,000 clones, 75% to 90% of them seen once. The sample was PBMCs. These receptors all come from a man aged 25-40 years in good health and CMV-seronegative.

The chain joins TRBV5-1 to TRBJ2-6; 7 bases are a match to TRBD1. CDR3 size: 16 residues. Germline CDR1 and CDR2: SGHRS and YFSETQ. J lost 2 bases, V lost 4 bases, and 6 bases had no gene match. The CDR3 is CASSETGSAGANVLTF. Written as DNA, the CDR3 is TGCGCCAGCAGCGAGACAGGGTCTGCTGGGGCCAACGTCCTGACTTTC.

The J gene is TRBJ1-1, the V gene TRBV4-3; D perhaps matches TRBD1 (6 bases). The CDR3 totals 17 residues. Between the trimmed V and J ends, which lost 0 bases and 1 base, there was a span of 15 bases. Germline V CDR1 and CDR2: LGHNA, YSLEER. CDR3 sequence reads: CASSQDAGAGGNTEAFF. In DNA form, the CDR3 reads TGCGCCAGCAGCCAAGATGCAGGGGCGGGCGGGAACACTGAAGCTTTCTTT.

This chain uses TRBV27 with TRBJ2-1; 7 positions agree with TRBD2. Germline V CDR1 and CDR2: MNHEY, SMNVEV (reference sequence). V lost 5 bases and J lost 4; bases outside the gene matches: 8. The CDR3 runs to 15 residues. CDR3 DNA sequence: TGTGCCAGCAGTCGAGGACTAGTAGGTTACAATGAGCAGTTCTTC. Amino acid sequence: CASSRGLVGYNEQFF.

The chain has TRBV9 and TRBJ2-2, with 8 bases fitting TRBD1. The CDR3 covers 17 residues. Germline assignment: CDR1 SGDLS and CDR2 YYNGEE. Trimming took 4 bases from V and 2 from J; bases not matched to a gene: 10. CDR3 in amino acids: CASSHRRTGRNTGELFF. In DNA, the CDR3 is TGTGCCAGCAGCCATCGTAGGACAGGGCGAAACACCGGGGAGCTGTTTTTT.

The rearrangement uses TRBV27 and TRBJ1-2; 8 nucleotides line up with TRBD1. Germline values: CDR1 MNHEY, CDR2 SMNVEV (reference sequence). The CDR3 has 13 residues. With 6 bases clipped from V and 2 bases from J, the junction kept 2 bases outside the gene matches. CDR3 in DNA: TGTGCCAGCAGGGCAGGGGGCAACTATGGCTACACCTTC. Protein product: CASRAGGNYGYTF.

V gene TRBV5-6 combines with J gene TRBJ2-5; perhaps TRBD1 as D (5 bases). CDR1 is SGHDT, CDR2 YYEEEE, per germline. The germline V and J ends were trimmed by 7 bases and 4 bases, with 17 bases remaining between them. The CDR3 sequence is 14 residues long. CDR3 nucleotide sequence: TGTGCCAGCGCTACCAGGGCTATTGGAGAGACCCAGTACTTC. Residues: CASATRAIGETQYF.

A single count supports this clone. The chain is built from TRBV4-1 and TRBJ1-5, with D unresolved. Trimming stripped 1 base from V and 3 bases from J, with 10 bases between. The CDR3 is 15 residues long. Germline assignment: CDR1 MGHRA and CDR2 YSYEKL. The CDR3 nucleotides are TGCGCCAGCAGCCAAGTTGGGCAGCTCAATCAGCCCCAGCATTTT. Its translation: CASSQVGQLNQPQHF.

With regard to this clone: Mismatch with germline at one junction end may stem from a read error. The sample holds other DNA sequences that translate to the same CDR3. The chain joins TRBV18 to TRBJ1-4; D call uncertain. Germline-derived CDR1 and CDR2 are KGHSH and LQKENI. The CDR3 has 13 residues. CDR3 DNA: TGTGCCAGCTCATTCGGGAGGGATGAGAAACTGTTTTTT. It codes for CASSFGRDEKLFF.

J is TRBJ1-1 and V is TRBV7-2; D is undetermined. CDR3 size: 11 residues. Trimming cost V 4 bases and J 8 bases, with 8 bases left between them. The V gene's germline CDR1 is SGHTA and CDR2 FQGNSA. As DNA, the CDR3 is TGTGCCAGCAGCTCGCGGGGAGAAGCTTTCTTT. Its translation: CASSSRGEAFF.

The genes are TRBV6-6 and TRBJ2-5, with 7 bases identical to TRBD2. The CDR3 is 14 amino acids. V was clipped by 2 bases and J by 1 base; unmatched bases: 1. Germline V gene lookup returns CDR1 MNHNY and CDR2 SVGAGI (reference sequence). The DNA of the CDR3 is TGTGCCAGCAGTTACCGGGAGGTCCAAGAGACCCAGTACTTC. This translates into CASSYREVQETQYF.

CDR3: CASSSGLAGRDEQFF. The CDR3 DNA sequence: TGTGCCAGCAGCTCCGGACTAGCGGGAAGGGATGAGCAGTTCTTC. The rearrangement uses TRBV5-8 and TRBJ2-1; TRBD2 matches 12 bases. The CDR3 contains 15 residues. The V gene's germline CDR1 is SGHTS and CDR2 YDEGEE. J lost 8 bases, V lost 3 bases, and 6 bases had no gene match.

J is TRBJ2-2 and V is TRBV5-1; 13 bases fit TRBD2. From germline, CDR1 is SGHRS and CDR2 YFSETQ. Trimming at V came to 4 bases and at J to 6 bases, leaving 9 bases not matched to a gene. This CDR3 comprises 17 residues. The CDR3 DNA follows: TGCGCCAGCAGCCTCTTCGGACTAGCGGGAGTTTCCGGGGAGCTGTTTTTT. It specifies CASSLFGLAGVSGELFF. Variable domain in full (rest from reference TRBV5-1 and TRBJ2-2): KAGVTQTPRYLIKTRGQQVTLSCSPISGHRSVSWYQQTPGQGLQFLFEYFSETQRNKGNFPGRFSGRQFSNSRSEMNVSTLELGDSALYLCASSLFGLAGVSGELFFGEGSRLTVL.

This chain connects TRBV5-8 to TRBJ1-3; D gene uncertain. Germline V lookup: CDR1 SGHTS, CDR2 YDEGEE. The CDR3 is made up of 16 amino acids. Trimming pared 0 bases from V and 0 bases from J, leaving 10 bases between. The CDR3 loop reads CASSLAKSYSGNTIYF. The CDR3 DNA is TGTGCCAGCAGCTTGGCGAAATCCTACTCTGGAAACACCATATATTTT. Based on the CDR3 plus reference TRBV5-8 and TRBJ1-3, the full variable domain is EAGVTQSPTHLIKTRGQQATLRCSPISGHTSVYWYQQALGLGLQFLLWYDEGEERNRGNFPPRFSGRQFPNYSSELNVNALELEDSALYLCASSLAKSYSGNTIYFGEGSWLTVV.

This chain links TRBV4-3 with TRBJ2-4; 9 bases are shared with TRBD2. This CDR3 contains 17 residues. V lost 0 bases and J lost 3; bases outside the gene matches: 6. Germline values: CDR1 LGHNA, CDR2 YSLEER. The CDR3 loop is CASSQDGGRGGKNIQYF. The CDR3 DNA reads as TGCGCCAGCAGCCAAGATGGCGGGAGGGGGGGCAAAAACATTCAGTACTTC.

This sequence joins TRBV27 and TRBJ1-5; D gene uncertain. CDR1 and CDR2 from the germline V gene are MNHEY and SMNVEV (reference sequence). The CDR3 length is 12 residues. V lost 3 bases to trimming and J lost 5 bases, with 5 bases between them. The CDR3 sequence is CASSFRDQPQHF. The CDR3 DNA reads TGTGCCAGCAGTTTTAGAGATCAGCCCCAGCATTTT.

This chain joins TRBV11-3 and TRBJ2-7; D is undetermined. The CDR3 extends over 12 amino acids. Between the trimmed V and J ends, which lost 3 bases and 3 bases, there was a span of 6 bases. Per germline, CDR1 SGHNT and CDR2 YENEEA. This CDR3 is CASSFTYYEQYF. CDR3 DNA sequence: TGTGCCAGCAGCTTTACATACTACGAGCAGTACTTC.

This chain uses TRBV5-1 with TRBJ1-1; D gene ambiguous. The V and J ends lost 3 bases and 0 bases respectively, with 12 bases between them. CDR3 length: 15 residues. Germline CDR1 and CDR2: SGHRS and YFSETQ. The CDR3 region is CASSSRLGVNTEAFF. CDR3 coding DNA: TGCGCCAGCAGCTCCCGGCTGGGCGTGAACACTGAAGCTTTCTTT. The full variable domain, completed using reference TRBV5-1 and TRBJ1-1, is KAGVTQTPRYLIKTRGQQVTLSCSPISGHRSVSWYQQTPGQGLQFLFEYFSETQRNKGNFPGRFSGRQFSNSRSEMNVSTLELGDSALYLCASSSRLGVNTEAFFGQGTRLTVV.

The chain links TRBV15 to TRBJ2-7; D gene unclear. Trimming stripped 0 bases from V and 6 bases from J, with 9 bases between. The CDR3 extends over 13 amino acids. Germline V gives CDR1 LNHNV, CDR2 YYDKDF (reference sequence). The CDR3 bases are TGTGCCACCAGCAGAGATCCCTCGAGCGAGCAGTACTTC. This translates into CATSRDPSSEQYF. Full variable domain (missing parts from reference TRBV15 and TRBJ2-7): DAMVIQNPRYQVTQFGKPVTLSCSQTLNHNVMYWYQQKSSQAPKLLFHYYDKDFNNEADTPDNFQSRRPNTSFCFLDIRSPGLGDTAMYLCATSRDPSSEQYFGPGTRLTVT.

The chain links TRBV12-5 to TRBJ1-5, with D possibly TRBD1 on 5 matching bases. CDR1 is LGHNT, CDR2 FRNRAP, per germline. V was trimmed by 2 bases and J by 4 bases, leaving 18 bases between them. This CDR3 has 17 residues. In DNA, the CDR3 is TGTGCTAGTGGTTTGTACCGCCTAGGGGTACAGAATCAGCCCCAGCATTTT. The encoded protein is CASGLYRLGVQNQPQHF.

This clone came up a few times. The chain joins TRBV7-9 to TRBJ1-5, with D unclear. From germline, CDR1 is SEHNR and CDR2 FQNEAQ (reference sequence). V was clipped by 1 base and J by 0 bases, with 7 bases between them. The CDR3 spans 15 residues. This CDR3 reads CASSLGQASNQPQHF. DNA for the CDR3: TGTGCCAGCAGCTTAGGCCAGGCTAGCAATCAGCCCCAGCATTTT. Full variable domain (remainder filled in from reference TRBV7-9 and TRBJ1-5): DTGVSQNPRHKITKRGQNVTFRCDPISEHNRLYWYRQTLGQGPEFLTYFQNEAQLEKSRLLSDRFSAERPKGSFSTLEIQRTEQGDSAMYLCASSLGQASNQPQHFGDGTRLSIL.

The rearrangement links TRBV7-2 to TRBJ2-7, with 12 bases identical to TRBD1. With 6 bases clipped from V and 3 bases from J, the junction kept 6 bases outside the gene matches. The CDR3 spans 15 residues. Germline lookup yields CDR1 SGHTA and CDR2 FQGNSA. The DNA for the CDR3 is TGTGCCAGCAGTCCCGGGACAGGGGGCTTCTACGAGCAGTACTTC. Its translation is CASSPGTGGFYEQYF.

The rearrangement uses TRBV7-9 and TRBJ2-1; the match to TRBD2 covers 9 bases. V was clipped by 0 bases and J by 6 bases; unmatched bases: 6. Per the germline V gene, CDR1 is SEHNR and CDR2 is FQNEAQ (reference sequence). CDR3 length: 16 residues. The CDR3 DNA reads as TGTGCCAGCAGCTTAGCGAGTAGCGGGAGCATCAATGAGCAGTTCTTC. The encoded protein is CASSLASSGSINEQFF.

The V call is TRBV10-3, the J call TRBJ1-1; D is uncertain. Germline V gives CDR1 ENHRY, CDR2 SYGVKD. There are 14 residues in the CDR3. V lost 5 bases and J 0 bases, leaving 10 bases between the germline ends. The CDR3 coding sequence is TGTGCCATCAGTTCGACAAGTCTGAACACTGAAGCTTTCTTT. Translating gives CAISSTSLNTEAFF.

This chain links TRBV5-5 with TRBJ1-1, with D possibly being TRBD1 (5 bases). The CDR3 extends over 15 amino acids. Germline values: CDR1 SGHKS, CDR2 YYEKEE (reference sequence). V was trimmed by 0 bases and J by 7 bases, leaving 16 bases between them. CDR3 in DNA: TGTGCCAGCAGCTTGGTATCTCAGGGATCGATTGAAGCTTTCTTT. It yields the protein CASSLVSQGSIEAFF.